The rows below give T cell receptor beta chains drawn from one sample of a study of blood T cell repertoires in COVID-19. The protocol was immunoSEQ multiplex PCR, while the TCRdb copy is restricted to in-frame clones and leaves out a portion. The repertoire has over 300,000 clones, 65% to 90% of them found once; the top ten carry over 9.5%. The sample consisted of PBMCs or T cells enriched from blood (not recorded which). These receptors came from a woman aged 18-30 years who had recovered from COVID-19. The CDR3 runs from the conserved cysteine through the conserved F or W. A D gene is named only where the DNA matches it firmly. Clone size, where shown, is once, few, many, or a class for clones that have expanded.

J gene: TRBJ1-1; V gene: TRBV29-1; clone size: NA; D gene: TRBD1; CDR3 protein: CSVGRLGQGNTEAFF; CDR3 DNA: TGCAGCGTTGGCCGTTTGGGACAGGGGAACACTGAAGCTTTCTTT
J gene: TRBJ2-1; V gene: TRBV12-3/TRBV12-4; clone size: NA; D gene: NA; CDR3 protein: CASRAGSRREQFF; CDR3 DNA: TGTGCCAGCAGGGCCGGGAGTCGCCGGGAGCAGTTCTTC
J gene: TRBJ2-2; V gene: TRBV7-2; clone size: NA; D gene: TRBD1; CDR3 protein: CASSLGTGFAGELFF; CDR3 DNA: TGTGCCAGCAGCTTGGGGACAGGGTTCGCCGGGGAGCTGTTTTTT
J gene: TRBJ2-3; V gene: TRBV11-3; clone size: NA; D gene: TRBD2; CDR3 protein: CASSTGTSGFPTDTQYF; CDR3 DNA: TGTGCCAGCAGCACCGGGACTAGCGGTTTCCCCACAGATACGCAGTATTTT
J gene: TRBJ1-3; V gene: TRBV5-4; clone size: NA; D gene: NA; CDR3 protein: CASRSQQGPGGTIYF; CDR3 DNA: TGTGCCAGCAGGTCTCAACAGGGCCCTGGGGGCACCATATATTTT
J gene: TRBJ2-2; V gene: TRBV5-1; clone size: NA; D gene: NA; CDR3 protein: CASSLTSTNTGELFF; CDR3 DNA: TGCGCCAGCAGCTTGACTTCGACGAACACCGGGGAGCTGTTTTTT
J gene: TRBJ1-2; V gene: TRBV9; clone size: NA; D gene: TRBD1; CDR3 protein: CASSATGGFYGYTF; CDR3 DNA: TGTGCCAGCAGTGCTACAGGGGGATTCTATGGCTACACCTTC
J gene: TRBJ1-5; V gene: TRBV6-5; clone size: NA; D gene: NA; CDR3 protein: CASSPKEGVNQPQHF; CDR3 DNA: TGTGCCAGCAGTCCGAAAGAGGGAGTCAATCAGCCCCAGCATTTT
J gene: TRBJ1-5; V gene: TRBV2; clone size: NA; D gene: TRBD1; CDR3 protein: CASTPGTGLYHQPQHF; CDR3 DNA: TGTGCCAGCACTCCCGGGACAGGTCTTTATCATCAGCCCCAGCATTTT
J gene: TRBJ1-1; V gene: TRBV18; clone size: NA; D gene: NA; CDR3 protein: CASSIGGNTEAFF; CDR3 DNA: TGTGCCAGCTCCATCGGCGGGAACACTGAAGCTTTCTTT
J gene: TRBJ1-1; V gene: TRBV10-3; clone size: few; D gene: TRBD1; CDR3 protein: CAISDPRQGQGEAFF; CDR3 DNA: TGTGCCATCAGTGACCCGAGACAGGGACAAGGTGAAGCTTTCTTT
J gene: TRBJ1-4; V gene: TRBV29-1; clone size: NA; D gene: TRBD1; CDR3 protein: CSVQPGGSLNEKLFF; CDR3 DNA: TGCAGCGTTCAACCAGGGGGCAGTTTAAATGAAAAACTGTTTTTT
J gene: TRBJ2-2; V gene: TRBV25-1; clone size: NA; D gene: TRBD1; CDR3 protein: CATDRGTNTGELFF; CDR3 DNA: TGTGCCACAGACAGGGGGACGAACACCGGGGAGCTGTTTTTT
J gene: TRBJ2-1; V gene: TRBV24-1; clone size: NA; D gene: TRBD2; CDR3 protein: CATSGASGRSYNEQFF; CDR3 DNA: TGTGCCACCAGTGGGGCTAGCGGGAGGTCCTACAATGAGCAGTTCTTC
J gene: TRBJ2-7; V gene: TRBV5-1; clone size: NA; D gene: NA; CDR3 protein: CASSLEGGSYEQYF; CDR3 DNA: TGCGCCAGCAGCTTGGAAGGGGGAAGCTACGAGCAGTACTTC
J gene: TRBJ2-3; V gene: TRBV25-1; clone size: NA; D gene: TRBD2; CDR3 protein: CASTEREGTDTQYF; CDR3 DNA: TGTGCCAGCACGGAGCGGGAGGGCACAGATACGCAGTATTTT
J gene: TRBJ1-5; V gene: TRBV19; clone size: NA; D gene: TRBD1; CDR3 protein: CASGQGYSNQPQHF; CDR3 DNA: TGTGCCAGCGGACAGGGATATAGCAATCAGCCCCAGCATTTT
J gene: TRBJ1-2; V gene: TRBV5-1; clone size: NA; D gene: NA; CDR3 protein: CASSFGERYGYTF; CDR3 DNA: TGCGCCAGCAGCTTCGGGGAACGCTATGGCTACACCTTC
J gene: TRBJ2-3; V gene: TRBV10-3; clone size: NA; D gene: TRBD2; CDR3 protein: CAILAGTTDTQYF; CDR3 DNA: TGTGCCATCTTAGCGGGGACCACAGATACGCAGTATTTT
J gene: TRBJ1-1; V gene: TRBV28; clone size: NA; D gene: TRBD1; CDR3 protein: CASSYGPGTGNTEAFF; CDR3 DNA: TGTGCCAGCAGTTACGGTCCCGGGACAGGGAACACTGAAGCTTTCTTT
J gene: TRBJ2-5; V gene: TRBV30; clone size: NA; D gene: NA; CDR3 protein: CARYVGGETQYF; CDR3 DNA: TGTGCCCGATACGTTGGGGGCGAGACCCAGTACTTC
J gene: TRBJ1-1; V gene: TRBV7-6; clone size: NA; D gene: TRBD1; CDR3 protein: CASSLAPPTGSINLNTEAFF; CDR3 DNA: TGTGCCAGCAGCTTAGCGCCGCCGACAGGGTCCATTAACTTGAACACTGAAGCTTTCTTT
J gene: TRBJ2-7; V gene: TRBV29-1; clone size: once; D gene: TRBD2; CDR3 protein: CSVTSGSSEQYF; CDR3 DNA: TGCAGCGTGACTAGCGGGAGTTCCGAGCAGTACTTC
J gene: TRBJ2-2; V gene: TRBV12-5; clone size: NA; D gene: TRBD1; CDR3 protein: CASGFSGTGISTGELFF; CDR3 DNA: TGTGCTAGTGGTTTTTCCGGGACAGGGATCTCCACCGGGGAGCTGTTTTTT
J gene: TRBJ1-5; V gene: TRBV25-1; clone size: once; D gene: NA; CDR3 protein: CASSAGNSNQPQHF; CDR3 DNA: TGTGCCAGCAGTGCCGGGAATAGCAATCAGCCCCAGCATTTT
J gene: TRBJ1-6; V gene: TRBV7-3; clone size: NA; D gene: NA; CDR3 protein: CASSSINSPLHF; CDR3 DNA: TGTGCCAGCAGCTCTATTAATTCACCCCTCCACTTT
J gene: TRBJ1-3; V gene: TRBV7-2; clone size: NA; D gene: NA; CDR3 protein: CASSLFSGLSGNTIYF; CDR3 DNA: TGTGCCAGCAGCTTATTCTCAGGACTCTCTGGAAACACCATATATTTT
J gene: TRBJ1-3; V gene: TRBV11-1; clone size: NA; D gene: NA; CDR3 protein: CASSLYSSGNTIYF; CDR3 DNA: TGTGCCAGCAGCCTCTACAGCTCTGGAAACACCATATATTTT
J gene: TRBJ2-7; V gene: TRBV5-6; clone size: NA; D gene: TRBD2; CDR3 protein: CASSHSYSGRNEQYF; CDR3 DNA: TGTGCCAGCAGCCATTCCTATAGCGGGAGAAACGAGCAGTACTTC
J gene: TRBJ1-3; V gene: TRBV5-4; clone size: NA; D gene: NA; CDR3 protein: CASSLQGSGNTIYF; CDR3 DNA: TGTGCCAGCAGCTTGCAGGGCTCTGGAAACACCATATATTTT
J gene: TRBJ2-7; V gene: TRBV28; clone size: NA; D gene: TRBD2; CDR3 protein: CASSLDTSGSSYEQYF; CDR3 DNA: TGTGCCAGCAGTTTAGACACTAGCGGGAGCTCCTACGAGCAGTACTTC
J gene: TRBJ1-2; V gene: TRBV24-1; clone size: NA; D gene: TRBD1; CDR3 protein: CATYSGTEYGYTF; CDR3 DNA: TGTGCCACCTATTCCGGGACAGAATATGGCTACACCTTC